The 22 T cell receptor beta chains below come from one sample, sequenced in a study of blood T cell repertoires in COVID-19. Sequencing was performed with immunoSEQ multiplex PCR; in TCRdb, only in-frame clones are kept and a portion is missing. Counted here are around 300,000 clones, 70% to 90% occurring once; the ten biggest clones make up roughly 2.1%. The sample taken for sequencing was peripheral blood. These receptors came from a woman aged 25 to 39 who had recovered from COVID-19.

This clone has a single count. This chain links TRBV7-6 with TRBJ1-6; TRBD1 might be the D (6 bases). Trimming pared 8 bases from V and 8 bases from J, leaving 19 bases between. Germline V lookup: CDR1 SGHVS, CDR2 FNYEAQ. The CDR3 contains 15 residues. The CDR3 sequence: CASGEQGNGYSPLHF. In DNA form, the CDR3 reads TGTGCCAGCGGGGAACAGGGCAATGGGTATTCACCCCTCCACTTT.

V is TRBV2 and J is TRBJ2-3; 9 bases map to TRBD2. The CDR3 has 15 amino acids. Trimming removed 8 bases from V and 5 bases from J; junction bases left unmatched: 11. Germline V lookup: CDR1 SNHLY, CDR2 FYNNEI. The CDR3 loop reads CASAQGRGGQDTQYF. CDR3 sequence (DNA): TGTGCCAGCGCCCAGGGGCGGGGGGGCCAAGATACGCAGTATTTT.

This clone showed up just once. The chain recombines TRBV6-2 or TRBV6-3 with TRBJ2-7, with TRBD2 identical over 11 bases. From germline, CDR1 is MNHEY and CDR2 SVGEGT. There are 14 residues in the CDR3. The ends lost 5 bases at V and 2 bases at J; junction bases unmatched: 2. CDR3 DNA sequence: TGTGCCAGCAGTCATAGCGGGAGGGCCTACGAGCAGTACTTC. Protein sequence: CASSHSGRAYEQYF.

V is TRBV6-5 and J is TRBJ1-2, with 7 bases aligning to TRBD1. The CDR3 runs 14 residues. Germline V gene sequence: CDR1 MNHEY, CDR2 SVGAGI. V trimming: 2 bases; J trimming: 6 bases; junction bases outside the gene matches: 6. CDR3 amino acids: CASSYRGGADGYTF. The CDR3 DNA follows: TGTGCCAGCAGTTACAGAGGGGGCGCTGATGGCTACACCTTC.

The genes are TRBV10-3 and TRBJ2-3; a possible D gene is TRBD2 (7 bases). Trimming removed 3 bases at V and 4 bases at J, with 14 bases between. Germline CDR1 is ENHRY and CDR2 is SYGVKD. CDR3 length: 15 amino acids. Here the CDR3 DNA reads TGTGCCATCAGTGATATCGCGGGGGCTGCAGATACGCAGTATTTT. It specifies CAISDIAGAADTQYF.

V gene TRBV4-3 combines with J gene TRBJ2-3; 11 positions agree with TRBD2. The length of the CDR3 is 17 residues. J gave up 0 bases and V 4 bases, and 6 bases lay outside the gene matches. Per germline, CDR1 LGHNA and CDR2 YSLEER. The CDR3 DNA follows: TGCGCCAGCAGCCGCGGAAGACTAGCGGGGAGCACAGATACGCAGTATTTT. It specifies CASSRGRLAGSTDTQYF.

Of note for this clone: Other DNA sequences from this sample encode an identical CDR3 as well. The CDR3 spells CASSQGLDNEQFF. The CDR3 nucleotides read TGCGCCAGCAGCCAGGGCCTGGACAATGAGCAGTTCTTC. The chain links TRBV4-3 to TRBJ2-1; D gene ambiguous. Trimming stripped 3 bases from V and 5 bases from J, with 8 bases between. This CDR3 contains 13 residues. Germline CDR1 LGHNA, CDR2 YSLEER.

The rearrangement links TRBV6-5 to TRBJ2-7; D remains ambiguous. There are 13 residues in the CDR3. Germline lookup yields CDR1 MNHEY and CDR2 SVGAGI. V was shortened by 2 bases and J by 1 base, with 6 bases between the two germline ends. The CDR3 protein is CASSYASSYEQYF. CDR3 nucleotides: TGTGCCAGCAGTTACGCGAGTTCCTACGAGCAGTACTTC.

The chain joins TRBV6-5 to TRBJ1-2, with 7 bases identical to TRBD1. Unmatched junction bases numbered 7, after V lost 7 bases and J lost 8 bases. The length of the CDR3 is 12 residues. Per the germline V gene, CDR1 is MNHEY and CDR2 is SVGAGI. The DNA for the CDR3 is TGTGCCAGCACCGAGGGGGCCCTAGGCTACACCTTC. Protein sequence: CASTEGALGYTF.

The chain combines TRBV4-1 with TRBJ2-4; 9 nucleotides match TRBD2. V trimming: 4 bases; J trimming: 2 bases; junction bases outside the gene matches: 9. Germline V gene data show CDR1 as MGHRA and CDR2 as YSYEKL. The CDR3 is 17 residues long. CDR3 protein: CASSRLSGRFTKNIQYF. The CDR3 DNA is TGCGCCAGCAGCCGGCTTAGCGGGAGATTTACCAAAAACATTCAGTACTTC.

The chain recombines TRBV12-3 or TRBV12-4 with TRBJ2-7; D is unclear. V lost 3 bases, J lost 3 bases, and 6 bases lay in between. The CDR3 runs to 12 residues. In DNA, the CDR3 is TGTGCCAGCAGTTTCGACAACTACGAGCAGTACTTC. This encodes CASSFDNYEQYF.

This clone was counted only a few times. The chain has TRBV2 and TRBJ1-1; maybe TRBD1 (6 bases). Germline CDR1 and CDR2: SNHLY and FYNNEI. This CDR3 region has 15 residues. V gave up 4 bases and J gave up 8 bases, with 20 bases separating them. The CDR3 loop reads CASSGGSDSQKEAFF. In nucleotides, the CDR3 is TGTGCCAGCAGTGGGGGCTCGGACAGTCAAAAAGAAGCTTTCTTT.

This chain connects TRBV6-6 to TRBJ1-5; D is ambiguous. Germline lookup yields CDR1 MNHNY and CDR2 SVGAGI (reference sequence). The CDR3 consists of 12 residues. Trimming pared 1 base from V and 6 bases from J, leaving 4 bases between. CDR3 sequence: CASSYYFQPQHF. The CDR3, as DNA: TGTGCCAGCAGTTACTACTTTCAGCCCCAGCATTTT.

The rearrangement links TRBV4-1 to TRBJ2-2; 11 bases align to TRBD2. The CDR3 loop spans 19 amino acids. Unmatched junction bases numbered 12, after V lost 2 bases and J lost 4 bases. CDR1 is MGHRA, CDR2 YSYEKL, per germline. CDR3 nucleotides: TGCGCCAGCAGCCAACTAGGAGTGGGACTAGCGGACTCCACCGGGGAGCTGTTTTTT. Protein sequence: CASSQLGVGLADSTGELFF.

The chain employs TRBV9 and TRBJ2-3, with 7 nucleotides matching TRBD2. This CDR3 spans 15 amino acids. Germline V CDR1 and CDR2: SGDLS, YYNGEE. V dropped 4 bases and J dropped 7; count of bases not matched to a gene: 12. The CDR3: CASSSGGKGMNTQYF. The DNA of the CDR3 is TGTGCCAGCAGCTCCGGGGGGAAAGGGATGAATACGCAGTATTTT.

CDR3 sequence reads: CSASQGASLEQYF. DNA for the CDR3: TGCAGCGCGTCACAGGGGGCGTCGCTCGAGCAGTACTTC. V is TRBV29-1 and J is TRBJ2-7, with 9 bases lining up with TRBD1. V lost 7 bases and J lost 6; bases outside the gene matches: 10. Germline loops: CDR1 SQVTM, CDR2 ANQGSEA. CDR3 size: 13 residues.

The DNA of the CDR3 is TGTGCCAGCAGTTCCCAGGGGCCGACAGGGTACTATGGCTACACCTTC. Encoded protein: CASSSQGPTGYYGYTF. The gene calls are TRBV6-5 and TRBJ1-2; 7 bases fit TRBD1. This CDR3 is 16 amino acids long. Germline values: CDR1 MNHEY, CDR2 SVGAGI. J was trimmed by 3 bases and V by 4 bases; bases with no gene match: 11.

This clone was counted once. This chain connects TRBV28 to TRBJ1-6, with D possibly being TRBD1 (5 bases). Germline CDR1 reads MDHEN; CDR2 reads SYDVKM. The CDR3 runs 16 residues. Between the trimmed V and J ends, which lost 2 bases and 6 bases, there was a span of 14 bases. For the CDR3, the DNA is TGTGCCAGCAGTTTAGTGTTATTGCAGGGTAATTCACCCCTCCACTTT. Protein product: CASSLVLLQGNSPLHF.

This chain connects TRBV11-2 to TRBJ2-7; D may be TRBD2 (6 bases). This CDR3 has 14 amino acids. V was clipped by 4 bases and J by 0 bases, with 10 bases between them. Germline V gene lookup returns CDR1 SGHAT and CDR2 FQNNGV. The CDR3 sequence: CASSYGTASYEQYF. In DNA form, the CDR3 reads TGTGCCAGCAGCTATGGGACTGCCTCCTACGAGCAGTACTTC.

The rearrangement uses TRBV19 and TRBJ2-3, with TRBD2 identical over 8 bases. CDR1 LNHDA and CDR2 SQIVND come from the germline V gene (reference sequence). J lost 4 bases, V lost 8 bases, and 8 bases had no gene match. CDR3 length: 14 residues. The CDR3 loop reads CASAGAGVSDTQYF. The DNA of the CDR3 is TGTGCCAGTGCCGGAGCGGGAGTTTCAGATACGCAGTATTTT.

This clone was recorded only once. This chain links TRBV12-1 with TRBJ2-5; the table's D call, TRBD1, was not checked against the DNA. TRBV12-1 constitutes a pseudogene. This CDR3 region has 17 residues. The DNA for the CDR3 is TGTGCCAGCAGCTTTTTGGAGGGACAGGGGATTATCGAGACCCAGTACTTC. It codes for CASSFLEGQGIIETQYF.

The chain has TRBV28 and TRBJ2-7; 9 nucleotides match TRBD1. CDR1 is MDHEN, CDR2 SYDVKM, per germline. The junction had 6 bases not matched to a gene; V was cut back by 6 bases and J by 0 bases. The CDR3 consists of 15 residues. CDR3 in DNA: TGTGCCAGCAGCTCCGGGGACAGGGTCTCCTACGAGCAGTACTTC. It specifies CASSSGDRVSYEQYF.